A single sample gave rise to the 15 T cell receptor beta chains below, sequenced in a study of shared clonotypes between healthy human individuals. Selected positively for CCR7 and CD45RO-negative, naive CD8 cells excluded terminally differentiated effector memory CD45RA+ cells. TCRdb's copy holds only in-frame clones and misses some; the assay was immunoSEQ multiplex PCR. The top ten hold approximately 0.12% of the sample, which has 560,000 or so clones, roughly 96% seen once. The sample comprised naive CD8+ T cells sorted from blood. Every receptor here comes from a woman aged 30 to 39 in good health.

This chain links TRBV7-9 with TRBJ2-1; 7 bases match TRBD2. V lost 5 bases, J lost 6 bases, and 10 bases stayed unmatched. Germline V gene sequence: CDR1 SEHNR, CDR2 FQNEAQ (reference sequence). This CDR3 is 15 amino acids long. The DNA of the CDR3 is TGTGCCAGCAGCCACCGGGAGGAGGGAGTCAATGAGCAGTTCTTC. This sequence encodes CASSHREEGVNEQFF.

The V call is TRBV25-1, the J call TRBJ2-1, with 9 bases identical to TRBD1. Germline V CDR1 and CDR2: MGHDK, SYGVNS. The V segment lost 8 bases and the J segment 9 bases; nucleotides outside the gene matches: 14. This CDR3 is 15 amino acids long. Here the CDR3 reads CASGIQGALAGEQFF. The CDR3 nucleotides are TGTGCCAGCGGCATACAGGGGGCGCTTGCTGGTGAGCAGTTCTTC.

The chain uses TRBV5-1 and TRBJ2-2; 9 positions agree with TRBD2. Per germline, CDR1 SGHRS and CDR2 YFSETQ. V shed 1 base, J shed 2 bases, and the junction held 3 bases outside the gene matches. The CDR3 loop spans 16 amino acids. The CDR3 region is CASSLPSGTNTGELFF. In nucleotides, the CDR3 is TGCGCCAGCAGCTTGCCTAGCGGGACAAACACCGGGGAGCTGTTTTTT. The full variable domain, with the rest looked up from reference TRBV5-1 and TRBJ2-2, is KAGVTQTPRYLIKTRGQQVTLSCSPISGHRSVSWYQQTPGQGLQFLFEYFSETQRNKGNFPGRFSGRQFSNSRSEMNVSTLELGDSALYLCASSLPSGTNTGELFFGEGSRLTVL.

The chain carries TRBV5-6 and TRBJ2-1, with D perhaps TRBD2 (6 bases). Per germline, CDR1 SGHDT and CDR2 YYEEEE. The ends were cut back, 5 bases at V and 7 bases at J, with 13 bases in the middle. The CDR3 loop spans 13 amino acids. Written as DNA, the CDR3 is TGTGCCAGCAGTTCCACTGCGGGGAATGAGCAGTTCTTC. This codes for CASSSTAGNEQFF. The full variable domain, rest sourced from reference TRBV5-6 and TRBJ2-1, is DAGVTQSPTHLIKTRGQQVTLRCSPKSGHDTVSWYQQALGQGPQFIFQYYEEEERQRGNFPDRFSGHQFPNYSSELNVNALLLGDSALYLCASSSTAGNEQFFGPGTRLTVL.

This clone showed up just once. The chain has TRBV15 and TRBJ1-5; D not certain. Germline V gene sequence: CDR1 LNHNV, CDR2 YYDKDF (reference sequence). The V gene lost 7 bases and the J gene lost 2 bases, with 12 bases spanning the gap. The CDR3 contains 14 residues. The CDR3 region has the DNA TGTGCCACCACCTCGGGTGCGGGCAATCAGCCCCAGCATTTT. Protein: CATTSGAGNQPQHF.

V gene TRBV6-5 combines with J gene TRBJ2-6, with D uncertain. V was trimmed by 6 bases and J by 0 bases, leaving 9 bases between them. Per the germline V gene, CDR1 is MNHEY and CDR2 is SVGAGI. The CDR3 totals 15 residues. CDR3 bases: TGTGCCAGCAGCCCCCAGGTCTCTGGGGCCAACGTCCTGACTTTC. Amino acids: CASSPQVSGANVLTF.

This rearrangement joins TRBV7-8 to TRBJ2-5, with 10 nucleotides matching TRBD2. This CDR3 comprises 15 residues. V dropped 7 bases and J dropped 4; count of bases not matched to a gene: 9. Germline V gene data show CDR1 as SGHVS and CDR2 as FQNEAQ. The CDR3 coding sequence is TGTGCCAGCACCGGGACTAGCGTGGCTGGAGAGACCCAGTACTTC. This gives the protein CASTGTSVAGETQYF.

V and J are TRBV29-1 and TRBJ2-5; the D gene is possibly TRBD1 (5 bases). The better agreement between TRBJ2-7 and the DNA end casts doubt on the J call. The CDR3 length is 11 residues. Germline CDR1 reads SQVTM; CDR2 reads ANQGSEA. The CDR3 sequence is CSVADNYEQYF. CDR3 bases: TGCAGCGTCGCGGACAACTACGAGCAGTACTTC.

This chain connects TRBV7-9 to TRBJ2-7; D perhaps matches TRBD1 (6 bases). V lost 4 bases and J 6 bases, leaving 19 bases between the germline ends. The CDR3 is 15 residues long. CDR1 SEHNR and CDR2 FQNEAQ come from the germline V gene (reference sequence). The CDR3 sequence is CASSYRESSPGEQYF. For the CDR3, the DNA is TGTGCCAGCAGCTACAGGGAGTCTTCTCCTGGCGAGCAGTACTTC.

This clone has a single count. This sequence joins TRBV15 and TRBJ2-7; TRBD2 agrees at 8 bases. Trimming took 8 bases from V and 5 from J; bases not matched to a gene: 8. The germline V gene encodes CDR1 LNHNV and CDR2 YYDKDF (reference sequence). The CDR3 runs 13 residues. In nucleotides, the CDR3 is TGTGCCACCTCCGGGACTAGGTTCCACGAGCAGTACTTC. It encodes CATSGTRFHEQYF.

The count of this clone is one. The chain links TRBV27 to TRBJ2-1; D gene uncertain. Trimming removed 2 bases at V and 5 bases at J, with 10 bases between. The CDR3 runs 14 residues. Germline CDR1 reads MNHEY; CDR2 reads SMNVEV (reference sequence). The CDR3 region is CASSLGDLDNEQFF. Written as DNA, the CDR3 is TGTGCCAGCAGTTTAGGAGATTTGGACAATGAGCAGTTCTTC.

V usage is TRBV28 and J usage is TRBJ1-4; tentative D call: TRBD1 (6 bases). The CDR3 is made up of 14 amino acids. The V end was cut by 6 bases, the J end by 3 bases, with 11 bases between. CDR1 and CDR2 from the germline V gene are MDHEN and SYDVKM. CDR3: CASRQGFANEKLFF. In nucleotides, the CDR3 is TGTGCCAGCAGGCAGGGGTTCGCTAATGAAAAACTGTTTTTT. The full variable domain, rest sourced from reference TRBV28 and TRBJ1-4, is DVKVTQSSRYLVKRTGEKVFLECVQDMDHENMFWYRQDPGLGLRLIYFSYDVKMKEKGDIPEGYSVSREKKERFSLILESASTNQTSMYLCASRQGFANEKLFFGSGTQLSVL.

The V and J genes are TRBV7-8 and TRBJ2-7, with TRBD1 matching over 8 bases. J lost 1 base, V lost 1 base, and 9 bases had no gene match. CDR1 and CDR2 from the germline V gene are SGHVS and FQNEAQ. The length of the CDR3 is 17 residues. CDR3 amino acids: CASSLVKGQAQSYEQYF. The DNA of the CDR3 is TGTGCCAGCAGCTTAGTCAAGGGACAGGCCCAATCCTACGAGCAGTACTTC.

V is TRBV4-1 and J is TRBJ2-1; 7 bases line up with TRBD2. The V segment lost 1 base and the J segment 3 bases; nucleotides outside the gene matches: 12. Germline assignment: CDR1 MGHRA and CDR2 YSYEKL. This CDR3 comprises 18 residues. Here the CDR3 reads CASSQGSRLGGGYNEQFF. CDR3 coding DNA: TGCGCCAGCAGCCAAGGGTCCCGGCTCGGCGGGGGCTACAATGAGCAGTTCTTC.

Concerning this clone: The same CDR3 also results from other DNA sequences found in this sample. The genes are TRBV9 and TRBJ2-7; possibly TRBD1 for D (6 bases). V was clipped by 0 bases and J by 0 bases, with 7 bases between them. CDR3 size: 14 residues. Germline values: CDR1 SGDLS, CDR2 YYNGEE. In DNA form, the CDR3 reads TGTGCCAGCAGCGTAGCAGGGGCCTCCTACGAGCAGTACTTC. Residues: CASSVAGASYEQYF.